The table lists the clone carrying this T cell receptor (beta chain) with many counts. The antigen is not known. Amplified TCR beta CDR3 regions derived from RNA transcripts. First-round RT-PCR targeting the TCR CDR3 was performed with the HTBI primer set. TCRdb processed the multiplex PCR reads anew with MiXCR; each CDR3 protein has one entry. The sample lists a few hundred thousand distinct CDR3 sequences, about 21% occurring once. An absence of ophthalmopathy progression within 18 months meant stable Graves' hyperthyroidism. The entry originates in a study of T cells in Graves' hyperthyroidism and ophthalmopathy. Overall study results and limits: In blood, most of the thyroid clonotypes expanded above 0.001 were also present.

Germline V gene data show CDR1 as DFQATT and CDR2 as SNEGSKA (reference sequence). This CDR3 region has 13 residues. V dropped 1 base and J dropped 5; count of bases not matched to a gene: 0. The source is a woman aged 45-65 years with Graves' hyperthyroidism. Sample: blood. This chain uses TRBV20-1 with TRBJ1-4; 8 bases map to TRBD1. The CDR3 DNA reads as TGCAGTGCTAGAGGACAGGGGAATGAAAAACTGTTTTTT. It encodes CSARGQGNEKLFF.